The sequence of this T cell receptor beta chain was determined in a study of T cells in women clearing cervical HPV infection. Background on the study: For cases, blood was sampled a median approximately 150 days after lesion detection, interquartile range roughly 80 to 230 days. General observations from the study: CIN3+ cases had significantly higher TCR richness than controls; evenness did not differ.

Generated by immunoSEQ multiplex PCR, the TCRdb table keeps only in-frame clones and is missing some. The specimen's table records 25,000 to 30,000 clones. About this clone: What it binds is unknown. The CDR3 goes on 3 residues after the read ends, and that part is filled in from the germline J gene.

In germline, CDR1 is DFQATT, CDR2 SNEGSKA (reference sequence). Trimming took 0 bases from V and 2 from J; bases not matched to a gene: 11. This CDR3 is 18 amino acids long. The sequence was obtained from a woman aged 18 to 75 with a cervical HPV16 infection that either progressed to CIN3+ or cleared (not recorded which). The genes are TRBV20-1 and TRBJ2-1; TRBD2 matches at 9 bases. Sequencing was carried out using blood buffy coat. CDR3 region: CSARDFGTAGGTYNEQFF. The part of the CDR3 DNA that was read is TGCAGTGCTAGAGATTTTGGGACTGCGGGGGGGACCTACAATGAG.